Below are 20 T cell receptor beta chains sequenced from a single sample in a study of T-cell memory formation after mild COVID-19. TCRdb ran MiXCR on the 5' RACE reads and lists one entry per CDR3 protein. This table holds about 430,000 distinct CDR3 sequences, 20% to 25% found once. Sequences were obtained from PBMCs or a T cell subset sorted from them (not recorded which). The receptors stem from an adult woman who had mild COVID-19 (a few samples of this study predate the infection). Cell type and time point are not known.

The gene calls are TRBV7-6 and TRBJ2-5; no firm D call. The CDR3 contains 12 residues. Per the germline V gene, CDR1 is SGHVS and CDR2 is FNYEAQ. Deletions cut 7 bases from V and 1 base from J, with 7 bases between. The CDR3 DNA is TGTGCCAGCACCGACCTCCAAGAGACCCAGTACTTC. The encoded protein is CASTDLQETQYF.

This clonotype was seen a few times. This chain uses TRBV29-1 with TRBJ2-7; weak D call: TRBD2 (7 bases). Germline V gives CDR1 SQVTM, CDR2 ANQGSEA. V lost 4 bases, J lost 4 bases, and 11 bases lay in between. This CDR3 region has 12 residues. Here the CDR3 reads CSVVAGAYEQYF. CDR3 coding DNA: TGCAGCGTTGTCGCGGGGGCATACGAGCAGTACTTC.

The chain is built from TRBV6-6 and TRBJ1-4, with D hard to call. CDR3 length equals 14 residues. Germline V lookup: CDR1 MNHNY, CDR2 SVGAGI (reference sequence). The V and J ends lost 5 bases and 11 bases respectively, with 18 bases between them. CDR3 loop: CASSNLGRAGKLFF. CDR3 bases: TGTGCCAGCAGTAACCTCGGACGGGCGGGGAAACTGTTTTTT.

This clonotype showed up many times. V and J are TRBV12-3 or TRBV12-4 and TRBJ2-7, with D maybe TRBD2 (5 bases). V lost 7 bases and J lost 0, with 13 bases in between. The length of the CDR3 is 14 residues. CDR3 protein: CASTREGSSYEQYF. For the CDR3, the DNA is TGTGCCAGCACCAGAGAAGGGAGCTCCTACGAGCAGTACTTC.

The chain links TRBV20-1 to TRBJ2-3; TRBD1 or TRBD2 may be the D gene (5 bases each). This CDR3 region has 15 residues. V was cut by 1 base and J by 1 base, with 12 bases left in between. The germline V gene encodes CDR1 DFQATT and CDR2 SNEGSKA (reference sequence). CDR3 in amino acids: CSARGGNGGTDTQYF. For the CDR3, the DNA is TGCAGTGCTAGAGGGGGGAACGGCGGCACAGATACGCAGTATTTT.

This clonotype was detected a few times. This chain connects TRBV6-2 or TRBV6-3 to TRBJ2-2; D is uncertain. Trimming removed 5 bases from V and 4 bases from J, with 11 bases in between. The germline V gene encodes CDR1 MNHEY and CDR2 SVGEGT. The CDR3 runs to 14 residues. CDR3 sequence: CASSLGLTTGELFF. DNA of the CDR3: TGTGCCAGCAGTCTCGGCCTCACCACCGGGGAGCTGTTTTTT.

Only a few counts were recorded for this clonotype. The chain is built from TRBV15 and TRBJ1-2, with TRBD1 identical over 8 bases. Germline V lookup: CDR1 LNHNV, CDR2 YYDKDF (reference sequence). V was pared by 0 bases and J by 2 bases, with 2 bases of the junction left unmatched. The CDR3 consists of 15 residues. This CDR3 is CATSRETGANYGYTF. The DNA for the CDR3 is TGTGCCACCAGCAGAGAGACAGGGGCGAACTATGGCTACACCTTC.

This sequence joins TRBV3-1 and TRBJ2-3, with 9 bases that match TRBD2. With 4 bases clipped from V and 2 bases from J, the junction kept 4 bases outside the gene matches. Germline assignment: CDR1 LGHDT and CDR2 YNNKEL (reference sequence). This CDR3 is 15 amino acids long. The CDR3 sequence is CASSLRLAVTDTQYF. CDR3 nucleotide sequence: TGTGCCAGCAGCCTTCGACTAGCGGTCACAGATACGCAGTATTTT.

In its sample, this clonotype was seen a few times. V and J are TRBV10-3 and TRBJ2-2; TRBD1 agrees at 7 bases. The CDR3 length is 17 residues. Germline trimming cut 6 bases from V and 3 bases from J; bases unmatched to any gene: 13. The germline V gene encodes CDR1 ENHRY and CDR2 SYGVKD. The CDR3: CAIRGTALLTDTGELFF. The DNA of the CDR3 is TGTGCCATCAGGGGGACAGCTCTATTGACCGACACCGGGGAGCTGTTTTTT.

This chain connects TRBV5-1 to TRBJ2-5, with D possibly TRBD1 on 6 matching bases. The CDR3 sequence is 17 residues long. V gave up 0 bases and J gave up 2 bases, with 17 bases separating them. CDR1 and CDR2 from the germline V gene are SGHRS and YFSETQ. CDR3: CASSLGVATGKQETQYF. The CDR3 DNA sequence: TGCGCCAGCAGCTTGGGTGTGGCGACAGGAAAACAAGAGACCCAGTACTTC.

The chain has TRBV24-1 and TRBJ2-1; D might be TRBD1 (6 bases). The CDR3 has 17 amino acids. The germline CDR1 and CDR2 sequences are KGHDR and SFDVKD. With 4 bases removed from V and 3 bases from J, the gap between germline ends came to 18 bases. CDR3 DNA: TGTGCCACCAGTGACCCGTCGACAGGCCTTCACTACAATGAGCAGTTCTTC. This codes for CATSDPSTGLHYNEQFF.

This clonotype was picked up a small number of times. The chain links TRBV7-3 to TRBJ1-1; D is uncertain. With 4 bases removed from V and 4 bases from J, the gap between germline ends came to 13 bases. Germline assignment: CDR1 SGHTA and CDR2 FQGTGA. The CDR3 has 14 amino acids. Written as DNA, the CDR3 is TGTGCCAGCAGCTCACTAGGCGGAGGCACTGAAGCTTTCTTT. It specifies CASSSLGGGTEAFF.

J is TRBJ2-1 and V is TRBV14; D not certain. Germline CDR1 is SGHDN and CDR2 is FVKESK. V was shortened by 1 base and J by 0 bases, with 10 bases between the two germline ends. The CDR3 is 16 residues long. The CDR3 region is CASSQGWSLSYNEQFF. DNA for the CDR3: TGTGCCAGCAGCCAAGGTTGGTCTCTCTCCTACAATGAGCAGTTCTTC.

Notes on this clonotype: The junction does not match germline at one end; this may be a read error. DNA for the CDR3: TGTGCCAGCAGTTTCCCTCTAGTCTTC. Protein product: CASSFPLVF. The chain joins TRBV12-3 or TRBV12-4 to TRBJ2-1, with D hard to call. The CDR3 is 9 amino acids.

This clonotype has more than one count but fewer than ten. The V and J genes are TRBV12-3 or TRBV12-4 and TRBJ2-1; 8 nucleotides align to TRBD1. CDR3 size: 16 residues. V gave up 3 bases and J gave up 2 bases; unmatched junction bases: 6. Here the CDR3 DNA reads TGTGCCAGCAGTTTTGGACAGGGTGGCCCCTACAATGAGCAGTTCTTC. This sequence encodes CASSFGQGGPYNEQFF.

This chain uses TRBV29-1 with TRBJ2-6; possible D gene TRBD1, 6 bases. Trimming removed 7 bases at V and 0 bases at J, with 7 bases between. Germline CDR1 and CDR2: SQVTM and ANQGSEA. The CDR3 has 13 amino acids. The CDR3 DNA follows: TGCAGCGCACAGGGCTCTGGGGCCAACGTCCTGACTTTC. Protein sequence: CSAQGSGANVLTF.

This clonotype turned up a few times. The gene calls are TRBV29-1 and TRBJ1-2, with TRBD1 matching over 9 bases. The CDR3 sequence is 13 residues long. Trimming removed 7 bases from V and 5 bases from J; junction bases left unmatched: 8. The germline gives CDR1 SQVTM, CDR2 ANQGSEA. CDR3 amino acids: CSASGTGLYGYTF. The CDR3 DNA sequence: TGCAGCGCCTCCGGGACAGGGCTATATGGCTACACCTTC.

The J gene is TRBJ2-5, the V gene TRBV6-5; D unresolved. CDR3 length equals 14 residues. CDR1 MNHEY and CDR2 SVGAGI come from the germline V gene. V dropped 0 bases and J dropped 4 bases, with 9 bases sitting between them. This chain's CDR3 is CASSYSWTGETQYF. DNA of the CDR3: TGTGCCAGCAGTTACTCATGGACGGGAGAGACCCAGTACTTC.

CDR3 sequence reads: CASTLDGHANQPQHF. CDR3 DNA sequence: TGTGCCAGCACTCTAGACGGGCACGCGAATCAGCCCCAGCATTTT. V usage is TRBV12-3 or TRBV12-4 and J usage is TRBJ1-5, with D hard to call. V was trimmed by 7 bases and J by 4 bases, leaving 17 bases between them. This CDR3 has 15 amino acids.

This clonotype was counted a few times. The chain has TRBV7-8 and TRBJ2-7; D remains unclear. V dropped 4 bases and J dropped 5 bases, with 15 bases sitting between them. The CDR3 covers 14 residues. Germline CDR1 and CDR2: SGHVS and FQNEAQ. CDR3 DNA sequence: TGTGCCAGCAGCTCGAGTCGTGTGGAACACGAGCAGTACTTC. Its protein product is CASSSSRVEHEQYF.